This TCR beta chain was recovered during a study of blood T cell repertoires in COVID-19. Study context: From T cells, B-cell-depleted T cells, or PBMCs came the material, which was cDNA or gDNA.

V dropped 0 bases and J dropped 0 bases, with 10 bases sitting between them. The CDR3 consists of 16 residues. Germline V gives CDR1 SGHDT, CDR2 YYEEEE. Profiling relied on immunoSEQ multiplex PCR, and the TCRdb table lists in-frame clones only, not all of them. The sample yields around 260,000 clones, about 86% seen once. The sample was PBMCs or T cells enriched from blood (not recorded which). This TCR was sampled from a man aged 25-45 years with acute COVID-19. The chain uses TRBV5-6 and TRBJ2-4; a weak D match, TRBD2 (6 bases). The CDR3 DNA sequence: TGTGCCAGCAGCTTGGACGCCGGGGGAGCCAAAAACATTCAGTACTTC. Encoded protein: CASSLDAGGAKNIQYF.